Reported below is one T cell receptor (beta chain). This entry is derived from a study of cytomegalovirus exposure and HLA in healthy donors. PCR employed 60 Vbeta and 13 Jbeta primers. Profiled with immunoSEQ multiplex PCR; TCRdb holds only in-frame clones, not every one. The table shows under 200,000 clones, with 76% occurring only once. This clonotype originated in a female donor in good health and CMV-seronegative. The sample taken for sequencing was PBMCs.

CDR3 sequence reads: CASGPRSGAAGELFF. Written as DNA, the CDR3 is TGTGCCAGCGGACCAAGGAGTGGGGCGGCCGGGGAGCTGTTTTTT. The chain links TRBV7-6 to TRBJ2-2, with D perhaps TRBD1 (5 bases). CDR1 and CDR2 (germline): SGHVS, FNYEAQ. CDR3 length equals 15 residues. With 8 bases removed from V and 6 bases from J, the gap between germline ends came to 19 bases.